This T cell receptor (beta chain) was profiled in a study of blood T cell repertoires in COVID-19. Germline V CDR1 and CDR2: SGHVS, FNYEAQ. The CDR3 totals 15 residues. V shed 3 bases, J shed 5 bases, and the junction held 5 bases outside the gene matches. This clone turned up a few times. As originally analysed: How many nucleated cells were present was estimated from reference gene primer amplification. The table came from immunoSEQ multiplex PCR; TCRdb's copy has only in-frame clones and leaves some out. That table supplies the V and J calls and clone size; D and trimming were determined from the DNA. The repertoire includes more than 70,000 clones, 86% of them detected once, and roughly a sixth sits in the top ten.

The clonotype originates from a woman of 80 years or more with acute or convalescent COVID-19. Sequenced: peripheral blood. The chain links TRBV7-6 to TRBJ1-4, with 8 bases matching TRBD1. CDR3: CASSLGQAYNEKLFF. The DNA for the CDR3 is TGTGCCAGCAGCTTGGGACAGGCGTACAATGAAAAACTGTTTTTT.